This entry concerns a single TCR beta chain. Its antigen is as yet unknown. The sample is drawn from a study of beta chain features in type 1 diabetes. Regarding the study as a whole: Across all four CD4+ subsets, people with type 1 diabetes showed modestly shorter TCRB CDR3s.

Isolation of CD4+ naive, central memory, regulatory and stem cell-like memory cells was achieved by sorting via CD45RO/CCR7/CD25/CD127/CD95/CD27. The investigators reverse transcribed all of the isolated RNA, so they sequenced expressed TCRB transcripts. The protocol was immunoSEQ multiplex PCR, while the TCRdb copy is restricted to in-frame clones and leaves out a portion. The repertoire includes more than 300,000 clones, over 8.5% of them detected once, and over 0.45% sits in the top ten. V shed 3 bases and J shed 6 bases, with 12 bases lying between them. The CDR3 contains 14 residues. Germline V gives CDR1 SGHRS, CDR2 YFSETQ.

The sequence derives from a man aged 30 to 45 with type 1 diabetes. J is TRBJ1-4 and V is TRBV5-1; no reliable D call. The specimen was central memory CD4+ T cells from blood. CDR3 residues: CASSSGGMDEKLFF. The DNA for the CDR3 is TGCGCCAGCAGCTCCGGCGGGATGGATGAAAAACTGTTTTTT.